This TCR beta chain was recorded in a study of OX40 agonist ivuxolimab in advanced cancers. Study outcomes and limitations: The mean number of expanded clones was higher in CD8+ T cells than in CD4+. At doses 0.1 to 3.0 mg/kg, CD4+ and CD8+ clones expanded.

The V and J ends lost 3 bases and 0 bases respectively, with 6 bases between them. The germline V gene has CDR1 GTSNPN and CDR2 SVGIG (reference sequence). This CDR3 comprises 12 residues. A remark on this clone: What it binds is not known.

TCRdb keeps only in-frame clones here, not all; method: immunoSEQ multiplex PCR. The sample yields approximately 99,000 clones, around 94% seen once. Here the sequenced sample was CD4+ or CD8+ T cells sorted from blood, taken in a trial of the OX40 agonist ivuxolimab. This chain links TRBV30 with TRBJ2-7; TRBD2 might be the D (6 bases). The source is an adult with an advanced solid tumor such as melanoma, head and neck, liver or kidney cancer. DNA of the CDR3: TGTGCCTGGAGGACTAGCTCCTACGAGCAGTACTTC. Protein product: CAWRTSSYEQYF.